This is a list of T cell receptor beta chains from one sample in a study of T cells after yellow fever vaccination. Each CDR3 protein is one row after TCRdb ran MiXCR on the 5' RACE reads. The sample records around 30,000 distinct CDR3 sequences, just under 6.5% being singletons. The starting material was PBMCs, either bulk or a sorted T-cell subset (CD4+, CD8+, memory, or dextramer-sorted; not recorded which), obtained on the day of the yellow fever booster vaccination. These receptors were obtained from a man aged 30-40 years who received the YFV17D yellow fever vaccine. The CDR3 runs from the conserved cysteine through the conserved F or W. Each record gives: V gene, D gene, J gene, CDR3 length, clone size, CDR3 DNA, CDR3 protein. The D gene is left open where the match is weak. Size is omitted from some rows. Given values are once, few, many or a class for expanded clones.

v_gene: TRBV11-2; d_gene: TRBD2; j_gene: TRBJ2-1; len: 17; abundance: medium-sized; CDR3nt: TGTGCCAGCAGCCTAGACCCTACTAGCGGGAGATGGAATGAGCAGTTCTTC; CDR3aa: CASSLDPTSGRWNEQFF
v_gene: TRBV9; d_gene: TRBD2; j_gene: TRBJ2-1; len: 14; abundance: large; CDR3nt: TGTGCCAGCAGTGAAGGACTAGCGGTAGGAGAGCAGTTCTTC; CDR3aa: CASSEGLAVGEQFF
v_gene: TRBV7-2; d_gene: -; j_gene: TRBJ2-3; len: 15; abundance: -; CDR3nt: TGTGCCAGCAGCTTAGTCGACAGGTGGTCAGATACGCAGTATTTT; CDR3aa: CASSLVDRWSDTQYF
v_gene: TRBV4-3; d_gene: -; j_gene: TRBJ2-7; len: 15; abundance: -; CDR3nt: TGCGCCAGCAGCCAAGGCATGGGCAGCTCCTACGAGCAGTACTTC; CDR3aa: CASSQGMGSSYEQYF
v_gene: TRBV7-9; d_gene: TRBD2; j_gene: TRBJ2-7; len: 14; abundance: many; CDR3nt: TGTGCCAGCAGGGGGACTAGCGATACCTACGAGCAGTACTTC; CDR3aa: CASRGTSDTYEQYF
v_gene: TRBV12-3/TRBV12-4; d_gene: TRBD2; j_gene: TRBJ2-5; len: 15; abundance: many; CDR3nt: TGTGCCAGCAGTACAAAGACTAGCGGTCAAGAGACCCAGTACTTC; CDR3aa: CASSTKTSGQETQYF
v_gene: TRBV7-9; d_gene: -; j_gene: TRBJ1-3; len: 16; abundance: -; CDR3nt: TGTGCCAGCAGCTTCATACAGGGCGCTGCTGGAAACACCATATATTTT; CDR3aa: CASSFIQGAAGNTIYF
v_gene: TRBV29-1; d_gene: TRBD2; j_gene: TRBJ2-5; len: 15; abundance: -; CDR3nt: TGCAGCGGGGCGGTAGCTAGCGGGGCCGTTGAGACCCAGTACTTC; CDR3aa: CSGAVASGAVETQYF
v_gene: TRBV2; d_gene: -; j_gene: TRBJ1-5; len: 17; abundance: many; CDR3nt: TGTGCCAGCAGTGAAGCGCTTCCGGGGTTGTCAGGTCAGCCCCAGCATTTT; CDR3aa: CASSEALPGLSGQPQHF
v_gene: TRBV19; d_gene: -; j_gene: TRBJ2-7; len: 15; abundance: -; CDR3nt: TGTGCCAGTAGTATAGGGGGGAGTCGGGCCTACGAGCAGTACTTC; CDR3aa: CASSIGGSRAYEQYF